The entry below gives a single T cell receptor (beta chain) sequence along with its context. Measured with immunoSEQ multiplex PCR; TCRdb has only the in-frame clones, and not every one. The data contain around 320,000 clones, roughly 87% of them seen just once; the ten biggest clones take up less than 2.5%. This CDR3 has 22 amino acids. Germline loops: CDR1 LGHDT, CDR2 YNNKEL (reference sequence). Trimming removed 1 base at V and 0 bases at J, with 27 bases between. The data were taken from a study of blood T cell repertoires in COVID-19. The TCR sequence derives from a man between 18 and 29 years old with active or convalescent COVID-19. The specimen was peripheral blood. The chain has TRBV3-1 (or the pseudogene TRBV3-2) and TRBJ1-4; D not resolved. CDR3 bases: TGTGCCAGCAGCCAAGGTCTCAGGAGGTGTCCGAAAATTATGCCAACTAATGAAAAACTGTTTTTT. As protein: CASSQGLRRCPKIMPTNEKLFF.